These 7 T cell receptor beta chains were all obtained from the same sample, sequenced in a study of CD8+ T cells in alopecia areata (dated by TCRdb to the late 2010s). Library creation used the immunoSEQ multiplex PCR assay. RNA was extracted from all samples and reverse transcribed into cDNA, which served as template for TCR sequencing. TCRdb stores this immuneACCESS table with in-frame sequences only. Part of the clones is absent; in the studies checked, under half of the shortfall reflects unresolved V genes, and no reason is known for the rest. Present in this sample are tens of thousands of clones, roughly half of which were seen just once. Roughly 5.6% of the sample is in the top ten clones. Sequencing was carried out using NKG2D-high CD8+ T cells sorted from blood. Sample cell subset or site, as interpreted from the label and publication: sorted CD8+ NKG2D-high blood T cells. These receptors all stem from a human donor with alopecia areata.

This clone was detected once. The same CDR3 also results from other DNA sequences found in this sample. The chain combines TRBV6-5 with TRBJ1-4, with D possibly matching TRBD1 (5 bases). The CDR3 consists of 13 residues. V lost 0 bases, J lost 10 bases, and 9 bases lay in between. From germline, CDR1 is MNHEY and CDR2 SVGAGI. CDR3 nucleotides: TGTGCCAGCAGTTACTCATCCGGGGGAAAACTGTTTTTT. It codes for CASSYSSGGKLFF.

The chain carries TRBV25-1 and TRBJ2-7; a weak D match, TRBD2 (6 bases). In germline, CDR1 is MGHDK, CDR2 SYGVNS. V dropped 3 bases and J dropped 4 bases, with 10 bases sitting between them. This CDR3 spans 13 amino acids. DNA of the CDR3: TGTGCCAGCAGTGAGATGGAGGGTTACGAGCAGTACTTC. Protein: CASSEMEGYEQYF.

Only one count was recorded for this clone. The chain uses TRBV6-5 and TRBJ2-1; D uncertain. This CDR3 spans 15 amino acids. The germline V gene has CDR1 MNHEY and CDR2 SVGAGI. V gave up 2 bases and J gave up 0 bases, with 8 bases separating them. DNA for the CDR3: TGTGCCAGCAGTTACGACGGGCCCTCCTACAATGAGCAGTTCTTC. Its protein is CASSYDGPSYNEQFF.

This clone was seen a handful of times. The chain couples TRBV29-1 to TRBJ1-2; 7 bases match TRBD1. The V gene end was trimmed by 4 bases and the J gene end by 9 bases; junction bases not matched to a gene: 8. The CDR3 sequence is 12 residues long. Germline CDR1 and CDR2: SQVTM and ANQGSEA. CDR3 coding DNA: TGCAGCGTTGCCACAGGGGCCGACCGCTACACCTTC. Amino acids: CSVATGADRYTF.

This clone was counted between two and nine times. The chain's CDR3 is CSVDGWTNEATDTQYF. CDR3 nucleotides: TGCAGCGTTGATGGGTGGACAAATGAGGCCACAGATACGCAGTATTTT. The genes are TRBV29-1 and TRBJ2-3, with D possibly TRBD1 on 5 matching bases. Trimming removed 3 bases from V and 2 bases from J, with 18 bases in between. The CDR3 is made up of 16 amino acids. CDR1 and CDR2 from the germline V gene are SQVTM and ANQGSEA.

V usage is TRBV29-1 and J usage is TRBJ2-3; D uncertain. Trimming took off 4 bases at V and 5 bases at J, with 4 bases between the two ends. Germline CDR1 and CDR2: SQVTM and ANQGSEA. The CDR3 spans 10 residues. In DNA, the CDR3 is TGCAGCGTTGTCAAAGATACGCAGTATTTT. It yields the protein CSVVKDTQYF.

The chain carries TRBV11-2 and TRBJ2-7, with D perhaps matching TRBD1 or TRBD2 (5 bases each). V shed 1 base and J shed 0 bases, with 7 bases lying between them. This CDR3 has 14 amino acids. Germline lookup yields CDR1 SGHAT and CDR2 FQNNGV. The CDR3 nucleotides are TGTGCCAGCAGCTTAGGGGGGAGCTCCTACGAGCAGTACTTC. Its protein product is CASSLGGSSYEQYF.